This T cell receptor beta chain was retrieved from a study of PD-L1 blockade in urothelial cancer. Sample time point: pretreatment peripheral blood. The CDR3 extends over 15 amino acids. V was shortened by 2 bases and J by 1 base, with 13 bases between the two germline ends. Germline V CDR1 and CDR2: GTSNPN, SVGIG (reference sequence). Templates that were synthetic TCR analogs were spiked into each PCR. TCRdb's copy holds only in-frame clones and misses some; the assay was immunoSEQ multiplex PCR. This sample has about 45,000 clones, with around nine tenths found just once. Sequences were derived from PBMCs, sampled around atezolizumab (anti-PD-L1) treatment. This sequence originates from a donor at least 40 years old with urothelial cancer. V is TRBV30 and J is TRBJ2-3, with D tentatively TRBD2 (5 bases). CDR3: CAWSMAERGTDTQYF. The CDR3 DNA sequence: TGTGCCTGGAGTATGGCGGAGAGGGGCACAGATACGCAGTATTTT.